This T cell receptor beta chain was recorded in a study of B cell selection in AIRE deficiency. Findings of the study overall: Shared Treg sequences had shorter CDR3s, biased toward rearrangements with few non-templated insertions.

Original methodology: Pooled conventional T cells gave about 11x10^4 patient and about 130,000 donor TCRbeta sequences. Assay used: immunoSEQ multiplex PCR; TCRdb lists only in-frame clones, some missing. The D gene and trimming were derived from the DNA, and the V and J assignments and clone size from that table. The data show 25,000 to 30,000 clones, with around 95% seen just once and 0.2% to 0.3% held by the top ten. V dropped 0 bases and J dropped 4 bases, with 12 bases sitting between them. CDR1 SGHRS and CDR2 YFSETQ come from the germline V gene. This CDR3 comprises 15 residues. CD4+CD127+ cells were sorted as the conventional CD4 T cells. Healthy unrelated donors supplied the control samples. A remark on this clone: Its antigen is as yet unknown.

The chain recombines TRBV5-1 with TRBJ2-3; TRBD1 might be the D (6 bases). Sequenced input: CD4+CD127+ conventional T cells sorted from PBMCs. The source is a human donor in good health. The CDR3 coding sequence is TGCGCCAGCAGCTTGGAGGGGGTCGGGTCAGATACGCAGTATTTT. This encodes CASSLEGVGSDTQYF.